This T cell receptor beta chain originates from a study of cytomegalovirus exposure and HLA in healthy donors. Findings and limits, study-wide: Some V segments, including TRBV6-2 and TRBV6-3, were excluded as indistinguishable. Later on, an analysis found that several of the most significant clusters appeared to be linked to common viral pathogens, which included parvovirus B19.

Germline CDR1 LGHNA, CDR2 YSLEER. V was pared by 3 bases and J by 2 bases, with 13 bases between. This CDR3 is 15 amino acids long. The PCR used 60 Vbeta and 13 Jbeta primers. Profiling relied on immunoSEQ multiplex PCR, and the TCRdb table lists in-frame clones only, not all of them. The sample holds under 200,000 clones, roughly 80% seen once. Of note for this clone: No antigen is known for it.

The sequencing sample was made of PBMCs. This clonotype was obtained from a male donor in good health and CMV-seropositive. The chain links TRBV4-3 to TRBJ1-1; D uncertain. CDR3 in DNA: TGCGCCAGCAGCCAGCTGGGAGGATCTAACACTGAAGCTTTCTTT. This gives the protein CASSQLGGSNTEAFF.